The T cell receptor beta chain under discussion was sequenced for a study of blood T cells in healthy people across ages. Study details: When template switching was applied, about one barcoded beta molecule was captured per two T cells.

There were at least 5.5 micrograms of total RNA extracted from every sample. Study conclusions and caveats: Older age went with lower TCR beta diversity per million T cells, in a roughly linear way. It was not known whether donors were CMV positive (a possible confounder of expanded clonotype changes).

This clonotype has just a few counts. What it recognizes is unknown. Together with a sample-barcoded 5' primer, a J-beta primer mix was included in a second PCR lasting roughly 6 to 12 cycles. MiXCR, run by TCRdb on the 5' RACE reads, gives a single entry per CDR3 protein. The sample consists of about 1.1 million distinct CDR3 sequences, around two fifths of them appearing once. J was trimmed by 1 base and V by 0 bases; bases with no gene match: 6. From germline, CDR1 is LGHNA and CDR2 YSLEER. The CDR3 length is 18 residues. Sequencing was performed on blood. The receptor was derived from a young man in good health. The chain combines TRBV4-3 with TRBJ1-4, with TRBD1 identical over 9 bases. The CDR3 DNA is TGCGCCAGCAGCCAAGATACGGGACAGGGATTAACTAATGAAAAACTGTTTTTT. Its translation is CASSQDTGQGLTNEKLFF.